These 13 T cell receptor beta chains were sequenced from one sample in a study of monozygotic twins with inflammatory bowel disease. TCRdb reprocessed the 5' RACE reads, with one entry per CDR3 protein and no DNA. The sample table sets out roughly 330,000 distinct CDR3 sequences. The sequencing input was blood. The receptors were sampled from a human donor with ulcerative colitis or Crohn's disease, or a healthy co-twin of an affected twin (not recorded which).

The chain links TRBV7-9 to TRBJ2-5. Per the germline V gene, CDR1 is SEHNR and CDR2 is FQNEAQ (reference sequence). The CDR3 is 13 amino acids. CDR3 region: CASSPENGETQYF.

The chain carries TRBV10-3 and TRBJ1-1. In germline, CDR1 is ENHRY, CDR2 SYGVKD. This CDR3 is built from 13 residues. This CDR3 is CAISESVNTEAFF.

The chain joins TRBV20-1 to TRBJ2-1; TCRdb lists TRBD2, though no DNA is available to test this call. This CDR3 has 15 residues. The germline V gene encodes CDR1 DFQATT and CDR2 SNEGSKA (reference sequence). CDR3 sequence: CSARDSGLLANEQFF.

The chain uses TRBV5-1 and TRBJ2-7; TCRdb calls TRBD1, which cannot be checked without DNA. Germline CDR1 is SGHRS and CDR2 is YFSETQ. The CDR3 has 14 residues. This CDR3 reads CASSPGRPTYEQYF.

V gene TRBV12-3 or TRBV12-4 combines with J gene TRBJ2-3; no DNA is available, so the TRBD2 call from TCRdb remains unchecked. The CDR3 runs 15 residues. This CDR3 is CASSGLADLTDTQYF.

The chain employs TRBV27 and TRBJ1-4. Germline V gene data show CDR1 as MNHEY and CDR2 as SMNVEV (reference sequence). The CDR3 extends over 15 amino acids. The CDR3: CASSRRWSTNEKLFF.

The V call is TRBV28, the J call TRBJ2-3; the TCRdb D gene call, TRBD1, has no DNA to confirm it. Looked up from germline, CDR1 is MDHEN and CDR2 is SYDVKM. This CDR3 has 15 residues. The CDR3 here is CASSPPTGVTDTQYF.

The chain employs TRBV5-5 and TRBJ1-1; TCRdb names TRBD1, which stays unverified in the absence of DNA. CDR3 length: 13 amino acids. Germline V gene sequence: CDR1 SGHKS, CDR2 YYEKEE (reference sequence). The CDR3 sequence is CASSSRVATEAFF.

The V gene is TRBV18, the J gene TRBJ2-1; TCRdb's D call of TRBD1 is untestable without DNA. The V gene's germline CDR1 is KGHSH and CDR2 LQKENI. This CDR3 contains 16 residues. CDR3 sequence reads: CASSPTIGTGHNEQFF.

The CDR3 loop reads CASSQDWFRLAEDSYNEQFF. The V gene is TRBV4-1, the J gene TRBJ2-1; the TRBD2 assignment by TCRdb is unverifiable without DNA. The CDR3 is 20 amino acids. CDR1 is MGHRA, CDR2 YSYEKL, per germline.

V is TRBV18 and J is TRBJ1-2. The CDR3 spans 13 residues. CDR1 is KGHSH, CDR2 LQKENI, per germline. CDR3 in amino acids: CASSPRVRSGYTF. Drawing the rest from reference TRBV18 and TRBJ1-2, the complete variable domain is NAGVMQNPRHLVRRRGQEARLRCSPMKGHSHVYWYRQLPEEGLKFMVYLQKENIIDESGMPKERFSAEFPKEGPSILRIQQVVRGDSAAYFCASSPRVRSGYTFGSGTRLTVV.

CDR3 residues: CASSLSGGSGTTIYF. The V call is TRBV5-1, the J call TRBJ1-3. This CDR3 has 15 amino acids. Germline CDR1 reads SGHRS; CDR2 reads YFSETQ. Together with reference TRBV5-1 and TRBJ1-3, the CDR3 gives the full variable domain: KAGVTQTPRYLIKTRGQQVTLSCSPISGHRSVSWYQQTPGQGLQFLFEYFSETQRNKGNFPGRFSGRQFSNSRSEMNVSTLELGDSALYLCASSLSGGSGTTIYFGEGSWLTVV.

V usage is TRBV4-1 and J usage is TRBJ2-7; TCRdb reports TRBD2, a call that lacks DNA to check it against. Germline V lookup: CDR1 MGHRA, CDR2 YSYEKL. The CDR3 runs to 14 residues. CDR3 sequence: CASSRAGTLYEQYF.